This passage covers 30 T cell receptor beta chains from one sample sequenced in a study of radiotherapy plus CTLA-4 blockade in lung cancer. Sequenced by immunoSEQ multiplex PCR; TCRdb stores in-frame clones only, minus some. The sample consists of some 25,000 clones, 70% to 75% of them appearing once. Source: peripheral blood, taken from a patient treated with radiotherapy plus ipilimumab. All receptors derive from a human donor with non-small cell lung cancer whose response to radiotherapy plus ipilimumab could not be evaluated.

The genes are TRBV5-1 and TRBJ2-1; D is uncertain. Germline V lookup: CDR1 SGHRS, CDR2 YFSETQ. V was cut by 0 bases and J by 5 bases, with 6 bases left in between. The CDR3 spans 13 residues. CDR3 sequence (DNA): TGCGCCAGCAGCTTGGACCCTAACAATGAGCAGTTCTTC. It encodes CASSLDPNNEQFF.

This chain's CDR3 is CAAREGTSGYNEQFF. CDR3 nucleotides: TGTGCCGCAAGGGAGGGGACTAGCGGGTACAATGAGCAGTTCTTC. The chain couples TRBV5-4 to TRBJ2-1; 12 bases line up with TRBD2. Trimming cost V 10 bases and J 4 bases; bases outside gene matches: 9. Germline V CDR1 and CDR2: SGHNT, YYREEE (reference sequence). CDR3 length: 15 amino acids.

The V and J genes are TRBV5-4 and TRBJ2-3, with 7 bases aligning to TRBD1. The trim removed 3 bases at V and 9 bases at J, leaving 7 bases unmatched. This CDR3 is built from 13 residues. Germline V gene lookup returns CDR1 SGHNT and CDR2 YYREEE (reference sequence). The CDR3 DNA reads TGTGCCAGCAGCTCCGCCTCGGACAGGACGCAGTATTTT. This encodes CASSSASDRTQYF. Together with reference TRBV5-4 and TRBJ2-3, the CDR3 gives the full variable domain: ETGVTQSPTHLIKTRGQQVTLRCSSQSGHNTVSWYQQALGQGPQFIFQYYREEENGRGNFPPRFSGLQFPNYSSELNVNALELDDSALYLCASSSASDRTQYFGPGTRLTVL.

The V call is TRBV10-1, the J call TRBJ2-1, with TRBD2 identical over 8 bases. CDR3 length: 15 residues. J gave up 3 bases and V 4 bases, and 5 bases lay outside the gene matches. Per germline, CDR1 WNHNN and CDR2 SYGVQD (reference sequence). The CDR3 bases are TGCGCCAGCAGTGTTGGAGCGGGAGACTACAATGAGCAGTTCTTC. Translated, it gives CASSVGAGDYNEQFF.

This clone was recorded once. The genes are TRBV19 and TRBJ2-1, with TRBD1 matching 9 bases. The junction had 4 bases not matched to a gene; V was cut back by 3 bases and J by 1 base. The CDR3 has 16 residues. The germline CDR1 and CDR2 sequences are LNHDA and SQIVND (reference sequence). In DNA, the CDR3 is TGTGCCAGTAGTATCGGACAGGGGCGATCCTACAATGAGCAGTTCTTC. Its protein is CASSIGQGRSYNEQFF.

V usage is TRBV30 and J usage is TRBJ2-2, with a tentative D call TRBD1 (5 bases). The CDR3 contains 15 residues. Germline V lookup: CDR1 GTSNPN, CDR2 SVGIG (reference sequence). V was shortened by 3 bases and J by 8 bases, with 19 bases between the two germline ends. For the CDR3, the DNA is TGTGCCTGGAGGCAGACAGATGGAGATAAGGGGGAGCTGTTTTTT. Translated, it gives CAWRQTDGDKGELFF.

CDR3 in DNA: TGTGCCAGCAGCTTACCCCAGGGGGCAGGTGAAAAACTGTTTTTT. The encoded protein is CASSLPQGAGEKLFF. The chain employs TRBV7-9 and TRBJ1-4; the match to TRBD1 covers 8 bases. Germline V gene lookup returns CDR1 SEHNR and CDR2 FQNEAQ (reference sequence). With 2 bases clipped from V and 7 bases from J, the junction kept 6 bases outside the gene matches. The CDR3 has 15 amino acids.

This chain uses TRBV6-5 with TRBJ2-5; 9 nucleotides match TRBD1. Germline V gives CDR1 MNHEY, CDR2 SVGAGI. There are 13 residues in the CDR3. With 5 bases clipped from V and 5 bases from J, the junction kept 3 bases outside the gene matches. The CDR3: CASSTGGWETQYF. CDR3 nucleotides: TGTGCCAGCAGTACAGGGGGCTGGGAGACCCAGTACTTC.

This sequence joins TRBV11-2 and TRBJ2-7, with 8 nucleotides matching TRBD2. The V and J ends lost 1 base and 5 bases, in that order; junction bases with no gene match: 7. CDR1 and CDR2 (germline): SGHAT, FQNNGV. CDR3 size: 15 residues. The CDR3 region has the DNA TGTGCCAGCAGCTTAGTATTCGGGACTAGGGACGAGCAGTACTTC. Its protein is CASSLVFGTRDEQYF.

The chain uses TRBV29-1 and TRBJ2-1, with a tentative D call TRBD1 (5 bases). CDR1 and CDR2 (germline): SQVTM, ANQGSEA. Trimming shortened V by 7 bases and J by 4 bases, and 8 bases separated the two germline ends. This CDR3 contains 11 residues. This CDR3 is CSAKGYNEQFF. The CDR3 DNA is TGCAGCGCCAAGGGGTACAATGAGCAGTTCTTC.

V usage is TRBV30 and J usage is TRBJ2-7; no clear D gene. CDR1 is GTSNPN and CDR2 is SVGIG in the germline V gene (reference sequence). The CDR3 sequence is 11 residues long. Trimming stripped 3 bases from V and 1 base from J, with 4 bases between. CDR3 bases: TGTGCCTGGAGACAGTCCTACGAGCAGTACTTC. Its protein is CAWRQSYEQYF.

The V call is TRBV5-4, the J call TRBJ2-7; D may be TRBD1 (6 bases). Trimming took 0 bases from V and 0 from J, leaving 10 bases between them. In germline, CDR1 is SGHNT, CDR2 YYREEE (reference sequence). The CDR3 has 15 amino acids. For the CDR3, the DNA is TGTGCCAGCAGCTTGGGACAGGCGAGCTCCTACGAGCAGTACTTC. As protein: CASSLGQASSYEQYF.

CDR3 residues: CATSRDRDRGGNQPQHF. CDR3 DNA sequence: TGTGCCACCAGCAGAGACCGGGACAGGGGTGGCAATCAGCCCCAGCATTTT. This chain uses TRBV15 with TRBJ1-5, with 10 bases fitting TRBD1. Looked up from germline, CDR1 is LNHNV and CDR2 is YYDKDF (reference sequence). V trimming: 0 bases; J trimming: 2 bases; junction bases outside the gene matches: 4. The CDR3 is 17 amino acids.

The count of this clone is one. J is TRBJ1-2 and V is TRBV5-1; 7 bases line up with TRBD1. CDR3 size: 14 residues. Trimming cost V 5 bases and J 6 bases; bases outside gene matches: 10. Germline CDR1 is SGHRS and CDR2 is YFSETQ. The CDR3 DNA reads TGCGCCAGCAGAGAGGGGGCGGAAGGGGATGGCTACACCTTC. Protein sequence: CASREGAEGDGYTF.

The rearrangement uses TRBV28 and TRBJ2-1; 10 bases are a match to TRBD2. CDR3 length: 17 residues. V was clipped by 5 bases and J by 0 bases; unmatched bases: 7. In germline, CDR1 is MDHEN, CDR2 SYDVKM. The CDR3 region has the DNA TGTGCCAGCAGTCAGACGGGACTAGCGAACTCCTACAATGAGCAGTTCTTC. This translates into CASSQTGLANSYNEQFF.

The CDR3 protein is CASSLGENTEAFF. CDR3 nucleotide sequence: TGCGCCAGCAGCTTAGGAGAGAACACTGAAGCTTTCTTT. This chain links TRBV5-1 with TRBJ1-1; D unclear. V was trimmed by 2 bases and J by 1 base, leaving 6 bases between them. The CDR3 extends over 13 amino acids. Germline values: CDR1 SGHRS, CDR2 YFSETQ.

The sample holds one count of this clone. This chain links TRBV9 with TRBJ2-7; 8 nucleotides line up with TRBD1. This CDR3 has 14 amino acids. Trimming took 4 bases from V and 5 from J; bases not matched to a gene: 8. The germline gives CDR1 SGDLS, CDR2 YYNGEE. DNA of the CDR3: TGTGCCAGCAGCCCAGATCAGGGGGCGGACGAGCAGTACTTC. Protein: CASSPDQGADEQYF.

Here the CDR3 reads CASSQSPGGTFSYEQYF. In DNA form, the CDR3 reads TGCGCCAGCAGCCAAAGTCCAGGGGGGACCTTCTCCTACGAGCAGTACTTC. This chain links TRBV4-3 with TRBJ2-7; D perhaps matches TRBD1 (7 bases). There are 17 residues in the CDR3. CDR1 and CDR2 (germline): LGHNA, YSLEER. V lost 2 bases and J 0 bases, leaving 17 bases between the germline ends.

The chain uses TRBV11-2 and TRBJ1-4, with a possible D match to TRBD1 (5 bases). Per the germline V gene, CDR1 is SGHAT and CDR2 is FQNNGV. The CDR3 extends over 14 amino acids. The V and J ends lost 0 bases and 5 bases respectively, with 7 bases between them. Here the CDR3 DNA reads TGTGCCAGCAGCTTAGACCCAGGGAATGAAAAACTGTTTTTT. Amino acids: CASSLDPGNEKLFF.

In this sample, this clone turned up once. The V and J genes are TRBV28 and TRBJ1-5; D is unclear. CDR1 is MDHEN and CDR2 is SYDVKM in the germline V gene. CDR3 length: 17 residues. V was pared by 5 bases and J by 0 bases, with 17 bases between. Here the CDR3 DNA reads TGTGCCAGCAGTCCCCCCACAGAAGCATATAGCAATCAGCCCCAGCATTTT. As protein: CASSPPTEAYSNQPQHF. Supplemented by reference TRBV28 and TRBJ1-5, the full variable domain reads DVKVTQSSRYLVKRTGEKVFLECVQDMDHENMFWYRQDPGLGLRLIYFSYDVKMKEKGDIPEGYSVSREKKERFSLILESASTNQTSMYLCASSPPTEAYSNQPQHFGDGTRLSIL.

The chain has TRBV4-3 and TRBJ2-3, with D perhaps TRBD2 (6 bases). There are 16 residues in the CDR3. Trimming left V 1 base short and J 0 bases short, with 11 bases between. CDR1 and CDR2 (germline): LGHNA, YSLEER. This CDR3 is CASSQAIAASTDTQYF. CDR3 nucleotides: TGCGCCAGCAGCCAAGCTATAGCGGCTAGCACAGATACGCAGTATTTT.

The CDR3 spells CASSEIGSGNTIYF. CDR3 DNA sequence: TGTGCCAGCAGTGAAATCGGCTCTGGAAACACCATATATTTT. The rearrangement joins TRBV6-1 to TRBJ1-3; D unresolved. Deletions cut 2 bases from V and 0 bases from J, with 5 bases between. This CDR3 is built from 14 residues. Per germline, CDR1 MNHNS and CDR2 SASEGT.

This clone has just a few counts. The chain couples TRBV21-1 to TRBJ2-7; no check of the table's D call, TRBD2, against the DNA was made. TRBV21-1 is a known pseudogene. CDR3 length equals 15 residues. The DNA for the CDR3 is TGTGCCAGCACCAGGGGCGGGAGGGCCCCCTACGAGCAGTACTTC. Amino acids: CASTRGGRAPYEQYF.

This clone was found a few times. The rearrangement uses TRBV5-4 and TRBJ2-3; D is unclear. V was shortened by 0 bases and J by 4 bases, with 9 bases between the two germline ends. CDR1 and CDR2 from the germline V gene are SGHNT and YYREEE (reference sequence). CDR3 size: 14 residues. CDR3 residues: CASSLGSNADTQYF. The CDR3 nucleotides are TGTGCCAGCAGCTTGGGTAGTAACGCAGATACGCAGTATTTT.

This chain uses TRBV27 with TRBJ2-5; possibly TRBD2 for D (7 bases). Trimming cost V 6 bases and J 4 bases, with 12 bases left between them. Per germline, CDR1 MNHEY and CDR2 SMNVEV (reference sequence). There are 13 residues in the CDR3. The CDR3, as DNA: TGTGCCAGCAGCCATAGGGGGGGAGAGACCCAGTACTTC. This gives the protein CASSHRGGETQYF.

This clone showed up just a few times. The V and J genes are TRBV7-9 and TRBJ1-4; D possibly corresponds to TRBD1 (5 bases). Germline lookup yields CDR1 SEHNR and CDR2 FQNEAQ (reference sequence). V lost 8 bases and J 2 bases, leaving 9 bases between the germline ends. The CDR3 loop spans 13 amino acids. Here the CDR3 DNA reads TGTGCCAGCGCCCGGGGGACTAATGAAAAACTGTTTTTT. Translated: CASARGTNEKLFF.

This clone was observed a few times. The DNA for the CDR3 is TGCGCCAGCAGTGAGTATCTCCTAGCGGGGACCAATGAGCAGTTCTTC. Translation gives CASSEYLLAGTNEQFF. The chain combines TRBV10-1 with TRBJ2-1, with 9 bases that match TRBD2. The CDR3 totals 16 residues. The J segment lost 6 bases and the V segment lost 1 base, leaving 7 bases of the junction unmatched. CDR1 WNHNN and CDR2 SYGVQD come from the germline V gene (reference sequence).

The V gene is TRBV2, the J gene TRBJ2-5; D is unclear. The assigned J gene may be wrong: the sequence end matches TRBJ2-7 better. The CDR3 totals 13 residues. CDR1 and CDR2 (germline): SNHLY, FYNNEI. CDR3 sequence reads: CASSDVVSYEQYF. CDR3 sequence (DNA): TGTGCCAGCAGTGATGTAGTCTCCTACGAGCAGTACTTC.

The sample holds a few counts of this clone. The chain uses TRBV9 and TRBJ2-7; TRBD2 matches 7 bases. CDR1 and CDR2 from the germline V gene are SGDLS and YYNGEE. With 3 bases clipped from V and 2 bases from J, the junction kept 8 bases outside the gene matches. The CDR3 has 15 amino acids. The CDR3: CASSARASGTYEQYF. CDR3 DNA: TGTGCCAGCAGCGCGAGGGCTAGCGGAACCTACGAGCAGTACTTC.

The chain couples TRBV7-6 to TRBJ2-7, with D unclear. Trimming cost V 1 base and J 0 bases, with 10 bases left between them. CDR1 is SGHVS, CDR2 FNYEAQ, per germline. This CDR3 region has 15 residues. The CDR3 DNA reads as TGTGCCAGCAGCTTAGTTGGAGCCGACTCCTACGAGCAGTACTTC. Translating it yields CASSLVGADSYEQYF.